This TCR beta chain originates from a study of T-cell memory formation after mild COVID-19. V dropped 5 bases and J dropped 10; count of bases not matched to a gene: 8. The CDR3 extends over 13 amino acids. Findings and limits, study-wide: CD4+ clones that contracted lay mainly in CM and EM; CD8+ ones lay in EMRA.

Amplification by 5'RACE using constant-segment primers produced TCR alpha and TCR beta cDNA libraries that carried sample barcodes and UMIs. TCRdb re-called the 5' RACE reads with MiXCR, one entry per CDR3 protein. The sample has 100,000 to 150,000 distinct CDR3 sequences; approximately 5.9% are singletons. With respect to this clonotype: The antigen is undetermined.

The genes are TRBV12-3 or TRBV12-4 and TRBJ2-5, with TRBD2 matching 9 bases. The receptor's source is an adult woman who had mild COVID-19 (a few samples of this study predate the infection). Cell type and time point are not known. The sequencing input was PBMCs or a T cell subset sorted from them (not recorded which). The CDR3: CASSPWREGHQYF. The CDR3 DNA is TGTGCCAGCAGTCCTTGGCGGGAGGGCCACCAGTACTTC.